Below, one T cell receptor (beta chain) is given with its context. Its antigen is currently unknown. The sample belongs to a study of T cell repertoires in cytomegalovirus infection. Study-wide background: Selected CMV epitopes included recently identified HLA-C-restricted ones as well as well-studied HLA-B-restricted ones.

Study observations and caveats: Totalled public TCR beta family frequency picked out people who carried CMV plus the relevant HLA.

With 5 bases removed from V and 2 bases from J, the gap between germline ends came to 19 bases. Germline CDR1 and CDR2: LNHDA and SQIVND (reference sequence). This CDR3 comprises 16 residues. TCRdb itself ran the reads through MiXCR, one entry per CDR3 protein. The data hold around 81,000 distinct CDR3 sequences, with 35% to 45% observed a single time. The chain uses TRBV19 and TRBJ2-7; no clear D gene. This clonotype was obtained from a human donor in good health (CMV status not recorded). Some clones in this sample may be carry-over from other donors' samples. Sequencing was performed on CD8+ T cells from cultured PBMCs, taken from culture after CMV antigen stimulation. The CDR3 DNA reads as TGTGCCAGTAGTGCCGATATGGCAGATATCACCTACGAGCAGTACTTC. Amino acid sequence: CASSADMADITYEQYF.